This TCR beta chain stems from a study of T cell responses to AZD1222 COVID-19 vaccine. Overall study findings and caveats: Vaccine-associated CD4 TCRs spanned spike, dominant at 160-218 and 743-854. Two AZD1222 administrations were followed by greater Spike-specific TCR breadth and depth. Only 5 or 6 individuals given AZD1222 were seropositive at baseline. Females outnumbered males among donors, who were mostly white British; clonal diversity was possibly underestimated.

Note on this clone: What it binds is not known.

TCRdb keeps only in-frame clones here, not all; method: immunoSEQ multiplex PCR. The sample includes about 140,000 clones, approximately 92% seen only once; the top ten take 2.3%. The CDR3 is 15 residues long. The ends were cut back, 6 bases at V and 4 bases at J, with 13 bases in the middle. Germline CDR1 reads MNHEY; CDR2 reads SVGAGI. J is TRBJ1-6 and V is TRBV6-5, with D tentatively TRBD1 (5 bases). Source: peripheral blood, taken on day 0 of AZD1222 vaccination. This TCR derives from an adult in good health. CDR3 nucleotide sequence: TGTGCCAGCAGGCCCCCCGGGACTTATAATTCACCCCTCCACTTT. Amino acids: CASRPPGTYNSPLHF.